Given below is one T cell receptor beta chain in context. The germline V gene has CDR1 LNHDA and CDR2 SQIVND (reference sequence). This CDR3 comprises 18 residues. The V end was cut by 3 bases, the J end by 1 base, with 21 bases between. This sample was taken from a study of blood T cell repertoires in COVID-19. Across the study: Sample material is recorded as cDNA or gDNA derived from T cells, B-cell-depleted T cells, or PBMCs.

Original processing notes: Amplifying reference gene primers gave estimates of nucleated cell counts. Libraries were prepared by immunoSEQ multiplex PCR; TCRdb keeps only in-frame clonotypes and omits some of them. V and J calls and clone size follow that table, whereas D and trimming were derived from the DNA. Altogether about 230,000 clones are present, 70% to 90% being singletons, with the ten largest covering approximately 2.6%. Sequencing was carried out using peripheral blood. The TCR comes from a woman in her 70s with active or convalescent COVID-19. This chain joins TRBV19 and TRBJ1-2; a possible D gene is TRBD1 (6 bases). CDR3 loop: CASSILGDRPVDNYGYTF. The CDR3, as DNA: TGTGCCAGTAGTATCCTGGGTGACAGGCCGGTGGATAACTATGGCTACACCTTC.